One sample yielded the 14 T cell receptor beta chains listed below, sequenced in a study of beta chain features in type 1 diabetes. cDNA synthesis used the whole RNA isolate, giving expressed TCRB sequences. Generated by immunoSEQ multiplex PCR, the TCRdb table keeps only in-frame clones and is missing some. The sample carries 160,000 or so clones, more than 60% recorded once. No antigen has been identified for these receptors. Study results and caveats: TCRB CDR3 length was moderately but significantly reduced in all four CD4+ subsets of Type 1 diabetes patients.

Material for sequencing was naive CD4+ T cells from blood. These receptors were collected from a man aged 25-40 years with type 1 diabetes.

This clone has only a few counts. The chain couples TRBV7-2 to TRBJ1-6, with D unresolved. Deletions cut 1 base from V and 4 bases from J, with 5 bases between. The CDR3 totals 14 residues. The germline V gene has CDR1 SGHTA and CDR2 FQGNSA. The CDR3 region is CASSLEWYNSPLHF. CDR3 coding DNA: TGTGCCAGCAGCTTAGAGTGGTATAATTCACCCCTCCACTTT.

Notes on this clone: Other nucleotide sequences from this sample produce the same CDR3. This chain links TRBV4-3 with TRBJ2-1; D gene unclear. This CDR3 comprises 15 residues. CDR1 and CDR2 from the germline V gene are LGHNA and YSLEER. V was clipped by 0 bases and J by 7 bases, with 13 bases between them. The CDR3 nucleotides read TGCGCCAGCAGCCAAGATCGTGGCAGCTGGAATGAGCAGTTCTTC. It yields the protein CASSQDRGSWNEQFF.

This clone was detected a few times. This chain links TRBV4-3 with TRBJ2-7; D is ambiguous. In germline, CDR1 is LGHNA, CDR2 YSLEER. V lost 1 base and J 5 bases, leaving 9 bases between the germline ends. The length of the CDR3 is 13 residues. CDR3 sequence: CASSQVLGNEQYF. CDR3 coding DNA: TGCGCCAGCAGCCAAGTTTTGGGGAACGAGCAGTACTTC.

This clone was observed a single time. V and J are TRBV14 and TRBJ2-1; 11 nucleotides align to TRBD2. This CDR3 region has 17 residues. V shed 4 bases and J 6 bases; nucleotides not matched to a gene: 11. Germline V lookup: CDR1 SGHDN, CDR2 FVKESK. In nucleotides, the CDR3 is TGTGCCAGCAGCCCGGCTTGGTCACTAGCGGGGGTCAATGAGCAGTTCTTC. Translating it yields CASSPAWSLAGVNEQFF.

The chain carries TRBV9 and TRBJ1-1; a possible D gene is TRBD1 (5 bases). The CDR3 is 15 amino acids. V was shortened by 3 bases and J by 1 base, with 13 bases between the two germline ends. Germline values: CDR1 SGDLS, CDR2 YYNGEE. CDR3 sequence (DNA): TGTGCCAGCAGCGACCTTTCCCAGGGGAACACTGAAGCTTTCTTT. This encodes CASSDLSQGNTEAFF. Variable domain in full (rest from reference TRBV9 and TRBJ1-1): DSGVTQTPKHLITATGQRVTLRCSPRSGDLSVYWYQQSLDQGLQFLIQYYNGEERAKGNILERFSAQQFPDLHSELNLSSLELGDSALYFCASSDLSQGNTEAFFGQGTRLTVV.

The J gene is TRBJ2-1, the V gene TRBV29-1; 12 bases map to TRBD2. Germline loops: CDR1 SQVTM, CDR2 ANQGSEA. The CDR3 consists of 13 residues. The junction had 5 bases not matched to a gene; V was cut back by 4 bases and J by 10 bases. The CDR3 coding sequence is TGCAGCGTTGCGTCTAGCGGGGGGGAAGAGCAGTTCTTC. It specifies CSVASSGGEEQFF.

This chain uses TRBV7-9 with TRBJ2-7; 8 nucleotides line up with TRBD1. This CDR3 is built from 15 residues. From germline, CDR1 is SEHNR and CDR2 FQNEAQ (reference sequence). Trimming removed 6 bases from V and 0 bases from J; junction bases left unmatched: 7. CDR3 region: CASSPTGDHSYEQYF. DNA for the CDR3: TGTGCCAGCAGTCCGACAGGGGACCACTCCTACGAGCAGTACTTC.

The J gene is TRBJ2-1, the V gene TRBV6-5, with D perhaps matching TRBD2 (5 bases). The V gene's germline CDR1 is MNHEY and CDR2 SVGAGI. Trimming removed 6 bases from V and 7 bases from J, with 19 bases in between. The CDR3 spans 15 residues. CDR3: CASSARGPAGNEQFF. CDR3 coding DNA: TGTGCCAGCAGCGCCCGCGGGCCGGCCGGGAATGAGCAGTTCTTC.

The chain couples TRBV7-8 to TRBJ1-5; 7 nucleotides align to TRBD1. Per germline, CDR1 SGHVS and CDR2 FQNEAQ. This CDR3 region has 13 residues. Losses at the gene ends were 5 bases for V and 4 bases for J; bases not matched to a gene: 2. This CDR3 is CASSGTVNQPQHF. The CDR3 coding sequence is TGTGCCAGCAGCGGGACAGTTAATCAGCCCCAGCATTTT.

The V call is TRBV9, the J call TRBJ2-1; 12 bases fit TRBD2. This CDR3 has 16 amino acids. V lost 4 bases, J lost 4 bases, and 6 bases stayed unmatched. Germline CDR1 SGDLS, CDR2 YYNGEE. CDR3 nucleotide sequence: TGTGCCAGCAGCCCCCAGCTAGCGGGGGGGTACAATGAGCAGTTCTTC. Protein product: CASSPQLAGGYNEQFF.

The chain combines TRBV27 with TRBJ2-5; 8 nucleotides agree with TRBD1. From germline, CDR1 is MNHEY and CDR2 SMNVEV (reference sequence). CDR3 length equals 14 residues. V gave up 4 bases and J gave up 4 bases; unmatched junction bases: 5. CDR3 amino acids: CASSYDRGGETQYF. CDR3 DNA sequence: TGTGCCAGCAGTTACGACAGGGGAGGAGAGACCCAGTACTTC.

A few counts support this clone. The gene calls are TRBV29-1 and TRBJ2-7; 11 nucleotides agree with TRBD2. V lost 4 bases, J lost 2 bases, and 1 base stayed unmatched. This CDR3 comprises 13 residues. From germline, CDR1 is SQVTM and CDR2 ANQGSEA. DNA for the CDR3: TGCAGCGTTGTGACTAGCGGGGCCTACGAGCAGTACTTC. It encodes CSVVTSGAYEQYF.

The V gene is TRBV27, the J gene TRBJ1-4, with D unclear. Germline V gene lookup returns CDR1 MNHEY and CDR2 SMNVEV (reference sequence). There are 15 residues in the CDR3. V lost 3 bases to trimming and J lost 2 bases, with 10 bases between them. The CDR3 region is CASSFPADTNEKLFF. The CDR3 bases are TGTGCCAGCAGTTTCCCCGCGGATACTAATGAAAAACTGTTTTTT.

The CDR3 nucleotides are TGTGCCAGCAGCCCGTCGGAGGGCTACACCTTC. Protein sequence: CASSPSEGYTF. The chain links TRBV6-6 to TRBJ1-2; the D is unclear. Germline V gives CDR1 MNHNY, CDR2 SVGAGI (reference sequence). The CDR3 covers 11 residues. V dropped 6 bases and J dropped 8 bases, with 10 bases sitting between them.